Presented here are 9 T cell receptor beta chains from one specimen sequenced in a study of cytomegalovirus exposure and HLA in healthy donors. The table came from immunoSEQ multiplex PCR; TCRdb's copy has only in-frame clones and leaves some out. The sample contains hundreds of thousands of clones, less than 90% of which appear only once. Specimen: PBMCs. The receptors derive from a woman in her late teens or twenties in good health and CMV-seronegative.

The chain carries TRBV2 and TRBJ1-3; the D gene is possibly TRBD1 (5 bases). Between the trimmed V and J ends, which lost 3 bases and 0 bases, there was a span of 9 bases. CDR1 and CDR2 (germline): SNHLY, FYNNEI. This CDR3 region has 15 residues. The CDR3, as DNA: TGTGCCAGCAGTGATAGGGGTAACTCTGGAAACACCATATATTTT. Encoded protein: CASSDRGNSGNTIYF.

The chain combines TRBV27 with TRBJ2-1, with D possibly being TRBD1 or TRBD2 (5 bases each). CDR3 length: 13 residues. V was clipped by 6 bases and J by 8 bases, with 14 bases between them. Germline-derived CDR1 and CDR2 are MNHEY and SMNVEV (reference sequence). The DNA for the CDR3 is TGTGCCAGCAGCTCCGGGACCGCCCATGAGCAGTTCTTC. The encoded protein is CASSSGTAHEQFF.

This chain joins TRBV28 and TRBJ1-3; 7 bases map to TRBD1. The CDR3 has 14 residues. The germline gives CDR1 MDHEN, CDR2 SYDVKM. Trimming took 8 bases from V and 3 from J; bases not matched to a gene: 7. CDR3 bases: TGTGCCAGCGCCGGGACAGCCATTGGAAACACCATATATTTT. Encoded protein: CASAGTAIGNTIYF.

The chain recombines TRBV6-5 with TRBJ2-7; 10 nucleotides agree with TRBD2. CDR3 size: 14 residues. Losses at the gene ends were 5 bases for V and 5 bases for J; bases not matched to a gene: 6. Germline V gene data show CDR1 as MNHEY and CDR2 as SVGAGI. DNA of the CDR3: TGTGCCAGCAGTAGAGCGGGAGGGCGGGACGAGCAGTACTTC. Its translation: CASSRAGGRDEQYF.

The chain is built from TRBV7-8 and TRBJ2-7, with a possible D match to TRBD2 (7 bases). Per the germline V gene, CDR1 is SGHVS and CDR2 is FQNEAQ. CDR3 size: 14 residues. The germline V and J ends were trimmed by 7 bases and 3 bases, with 16 bases remaining between them. The CDR3 sequence is CASNRPGGGYEQYF. The CDR3 nucleotides read TGTGCCAGCAACCGCCCGGGGGGCGGCTACGAGCAGTACTTC.

The J gene is TRBJ2-7, the V gene TRBV27, with a possible D match to TRBD2 (6 bases). Germline CDR1 reads MNHEY; CDR2 reads SMNVEV (reference sequence). The V and J ends lost 2 bases and 4 bases respectively, with 9 bases between them. This CDR3 has 13 residues. The CDR3 is CASSLSGLYEQYF. DNA of the CDR3: TGTGCCAGCAGTTTAAGCGGGTTGTACGAGCAGTACTTC.

The rearrangement joins TRBV30 to TRBJ1-2, with D unresolved. The V end lost 4 bases, the J end lost 1 base, and 10 bases lay between the germline ends. Germline CDR1 reads GTSNPN; CDR2 reads SVGIG (reference sequence). The CDR3 has 13 residues. The CDR3 loop reads CAWTPLFNYGYTF. CDR3 DNA sequence: TGTGCCTGGACTCCCCTCTTTAACTATGGCTACACCTTC.

This sequence joins TRBV2 and TRBJ2-3; perhaps D is TRBD1 or TRBD2 (5 bases each). CDR1 SNHLY and CDR2 FYNNEI come from the germline V gene. This CDR3 has 14 amino acids. The V gene lost 11 bases and the J gene lost 3 bases, with 18 bases spanning the gap. CDR3 protein: CAVAWGFGTDTQYF. For the CDR3, the DNA is TGTGCCGTCGCTTGGGGGTTTGGTACAGATACGCAGTATTTT. The variable domain in full, with the rest retrieved from reference TRBV2 and TRBJ2-3, is EPEVTQTPSHQVTQMGQEVILRCVPISNHLYFYWYRQILGQKVEFLVSFYNNEISEKSEIFDDQFSVERPDGSNFTLKIRSTKLEDSAMYFCAVAWGFGTDTQYFGPGTRLTVL.

V gene TRBV6-5 combines with J gene TRBJ2-3, with D possibly matching TRBD1 (6 bases). Germline V lookup: CDR1 MNHEY, CDR2 SVGAGI. Trimming took 5 bases from V and 2 from J, leaving 11 bases between them. CDR3 size: 14 residues. CDR3 region: CASSPGQPTDTQYF. CDR3 nucleotides: TGTGCCAGCAGTCCCGGACAGCCCACAGATACGCAGTATTTT.